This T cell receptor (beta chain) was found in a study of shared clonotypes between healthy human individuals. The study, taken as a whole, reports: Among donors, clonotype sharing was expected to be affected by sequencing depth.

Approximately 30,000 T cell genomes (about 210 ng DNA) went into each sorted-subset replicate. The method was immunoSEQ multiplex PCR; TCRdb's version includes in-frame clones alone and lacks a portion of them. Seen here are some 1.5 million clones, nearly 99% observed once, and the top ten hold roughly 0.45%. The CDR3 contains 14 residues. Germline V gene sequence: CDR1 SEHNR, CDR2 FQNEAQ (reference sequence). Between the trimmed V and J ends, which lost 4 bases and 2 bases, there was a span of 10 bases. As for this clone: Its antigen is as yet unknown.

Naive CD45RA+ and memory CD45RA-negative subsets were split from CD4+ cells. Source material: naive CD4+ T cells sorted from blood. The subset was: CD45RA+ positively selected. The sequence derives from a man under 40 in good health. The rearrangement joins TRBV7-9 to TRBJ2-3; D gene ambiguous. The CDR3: CASSSEVLTDTQYF. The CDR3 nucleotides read TGTGCCAGCAGCTCCGAGGTCCTCACAGATACGCAGTATTTT.